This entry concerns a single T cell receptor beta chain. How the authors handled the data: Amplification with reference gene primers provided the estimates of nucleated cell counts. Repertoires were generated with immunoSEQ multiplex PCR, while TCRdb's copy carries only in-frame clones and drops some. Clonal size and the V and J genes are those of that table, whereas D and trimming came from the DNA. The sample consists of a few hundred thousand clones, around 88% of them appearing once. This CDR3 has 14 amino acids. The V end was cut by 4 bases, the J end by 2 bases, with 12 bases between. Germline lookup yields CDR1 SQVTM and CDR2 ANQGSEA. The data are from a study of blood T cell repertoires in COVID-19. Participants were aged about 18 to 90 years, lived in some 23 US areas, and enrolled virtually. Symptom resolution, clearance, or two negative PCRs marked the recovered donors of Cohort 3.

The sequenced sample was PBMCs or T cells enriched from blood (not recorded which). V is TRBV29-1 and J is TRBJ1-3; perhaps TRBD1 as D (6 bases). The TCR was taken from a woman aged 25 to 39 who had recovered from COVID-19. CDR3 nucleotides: TGCAGCGTTGGAAGGGGGACCCCTGGAAACACCATATATTTT. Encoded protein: CSVGRGTPGNTIYF.